This T cell receptor (beta chain) emerged from a study of response to subunit inactivated influenza vaccine (dated by TCRdb to the late 2010s). In the study overall: Deep quantitative T cell receptor repertoire profiling was used in the study to track responses to a trivalent subunit inactivated influenza vaccine. Paper-wide results and their limitations: According to the authors, only a limited number of new T cells may be recruited by each seasonal influenza vaccination.

Library generation was performed with RT-PCR. Sequencing used an Illumina HiSeq 2500. TCRdb reworked the public reads: Q25 trimming with fastp, MiXCR clone assembly, productive beta chains retained. Every CDR3 protein is listed once, alongside the most common genes and DNA of its rows. This sample gives over 650,000 distinct CDR3 sequences in total; about 18% of them show up just once. The top ten clonotypes cover 9.5% to 13% of the sample. This clonotype was seen a handful of times. Its antigen remains unidentified. No much larger clone is present one base from it, and per-base qualities are unavailable. The CDR3 starts with the cysteine, ends with the phenylalanine, and has 15 residues. Just CDR3 DNA is preserved here, 45 bases in frame from base 1. After removal of 5 bases from V and 11 bases from J, the junction retains 11 bases not matched to a gene.

This specimen consisted of PBMCs from blood, obtained 5 days after vaccination. The clonotype comes from a man between 45 and 60 years old who received an inactivated influenza vaccine. Donor details come from another sample of the same person, matched by shared clones. The V and J segments used are TRBV12-3 or TRBV12-4 and TRBJ2-3; TRBD2 agrees with 12 junctional bases. The DNA reads as follows: TGTGCCAGCAGTCACCTAGCGGGGGGGCCGGTGAAGCAGTATTTT. Translated, it reads CASSHLAGGPVKQYF.